One and the same sample provided the 23 T cell receptor beta chains below, sequenced in a study of control samples from healthy donors and cancer patients. Sequenced by immunoSEQ multiplex PCR; TCRdb stores in-frame clones only, minus some. The repertoire holds about 140,000 clones, 80% to 95% seen once, with around 11% in the top ten. The sample was blood. All receptors derive from a man younger than 45 in good health.

The rearrangement uses TRBV24-1 and TRBJ2-3; tentative D call: TRBD2 (6 bases). The ends were cut back, 3 bases at V and 5 bases at J, with 11 bases in the middle. Germline-derived CDR1 and CDR2 are KGHDR and SFDVKD. The CDR3 is made up of 14 amino acids. The CDR3 DNA is TGTGCCACCAGTGATACGGGGGTAGTAGATACGCAGTATTTT. Protein sequence: CATSDTGVVDTQYF.

J is TRBJ2-3 and V is TRBV7-9, with a tentative D call TRBD2 (5 bases). From germline, CDR1 is SEHNR and CDR2 FQNEAQ (reference sequence). V was trimmed by 2 bases and J by 0 bases, leaving 18 bases between them. The CDR3 consists of 18 residues. CDR3 in amino acids: CASSLYVAGRTSTDTQYF. CDR3 nucleotide sequence: TGTGCCAGCAGCTTATACGTTGCAGGCAGGACTAGCACAGATACGCAGTATTTT. The full variable domain, completed using reference TRBV7-9 and TRBJ2-3, is DTGVSQNPRHKITKRGQNVTFRCDPISEHNRLYWYRQTLGQGPEFLTYFQNEAQLEKSRLLSDRFSAERPKGSFSTLEIQRTEQGDSAMYLCASSLYVAGRTSTDTQYFGPGTRLTVL.

The J gene is TRBJ1-5, the V gene TRBV28; 7 bases agree with TRBD1. In germline, CDR1 is MDHEN, CDR2 SYDVKM. The CDR3 consists of 14 residues. Germline trimming cut 6 bases from V and 7 bases from J; bases unmatched to any gene: 9. CDR3 nucleotides: TGTGCCAGCAGCTCACAGGGGAAAACGCAGCCCCAGCATTTT. Its translation is CASSSQGKTQPQHF.

The V and J genes are TRBV4-2 and TRBJ2-1, with 7 bases aligning to TRBD2. The CDR3 extends over 14 amino acids. Losses at the gene ends were 0 bases for V and 14 bases for J; bases not matched to a gene: 10. Germline V CDR1 and CDR2: LGHNA, YNFKEQ. In DNA, the CDR3 is TGTGCCAGCAGCCAAGAAACCCAACGGGGGGAGGAGTTCTTC. This encodes CASSQETQRGEEFF.

This clone was seen just once. The chain is built from TRBV5-5 and TRBJ1-4, with no clear D. The CDR3 is made up of 15 amino acids. V dropped 3 bases and J dropped 5 bases, with 14 bases sitting between them. Germline V CDR1 and CDR2: SGHKS, YYEKEE (reference sequence). CDR3 sequence reads: CASSSSGIPNEKLFF. CDR3 coding DNA: TGTGCCAGCAGCTCGTCGGGGATTCCCAATGAAAAACTGTTTTTT. Full variable domain (missing parts from reference TRBV5-5 and TRBJ1-4): DAGVTQSPTHLIKTRGQQVTLRCSPISGHKSVSWYQQVLGQGPQFIFQYYEKEERGRGNFPDRFSARQFPNYSSELNVNALLLGDSALYLCASSSSGIPNEKLFFGSGTQLSVL.

A remark on this clone: At the DNA level, this CDR3 is encoded by other sequences in the same sample as well. V and J are TRBV20-1 and TRBJ2-7; D remains ambiguous. Germline V lookup: CDR1 DFQATT, CDR2 SNEGSKA (reference sequence). V lost 1 base, J lost 5 bases, and 3 bases lay in between. The CDR3 totals 10 residues. CDR3 coding DNA: TGCAGTGCTAGAGGTAACGAGCAGTACTTC. Its translation: CSARGNEQYF.

The CDR3 spells CASSISGGAYEQYF. The CDR3 nucleotides read TGTGCCAGTAGTATTTCAGGGGGGGCCTACGAGCAGTACTTC. The rearrangement joins TRBV19 to TRBJ2-7; TRBD1 or TRBD2 may be the D gene (7 bases each). Germline-derived CDR1 and CDR2 are LNHDA and SQIVND (reference sequence). Trimming took 3 bases from V and 2 from J, leaving 11 bases between them. The CDR3 sequence is 14 residues long. The full variable domain, rest sourced from reference TRBV19 and TRBJ2-7, is DGGITQSPKYLFRKEGQNVTLSCEQNLNHDAMYWYRQDPGQGLRLIYYSQIVNDFQKGDIAEGYSVSREKKESFPLTVTSAQKNPTAFYLCASSISGGAYEQYFGPGTRLTVT.

The chain employs TRBV5-1 and TRBJ2-2; maybe TRBD2 (6 bases). The ends were cut back, 4 bases at V and 5 bases at J, with 15 bases in the middle. There are 15 residues in the CDR3. The germline V gene encodes CDR1 SGHRS and CDR2 YFSETQ. CDR3 region: CASSNGGSKTGELFF. The CDR3 nucleotides read TGCGCCAGCAGCAACGGGGGAAGTAAAACCGGGGAGCTGTTTTTT.

This clone has a single count. In DNA, the CDR3 is TGTGCCAGCAGTACTATCCCCACGGAAGAGCAGTTCTTC. Translated: CASSTIPTEEQFF. The rearrangement uses TRBV5-6 and TRBJ2-1, with D hard to call. Per the germline V gene, CDR1 is SGHDT and CDR2 is YYEEEE. This CDR3 is 13 amino acids long. V was cut by 5 bases and J by 10 bases, with 16 bases left in between.

The CDR3 DNA follows: TGTGCCAGTAGTATAGGGGGAAGGCTTTCCGGGGAGCTGTTTTTT. Its protein is CASSIGGRLSGELFF. This rearrangement joins TRBV19 to TRBJ2-2; D is ambiguous. The germline V and J ends were trimmed by 1 base and 6 bases, with 12 bases remaining between them. Germline V gene data show CDR1 as LNHDA and CDR2 as SQIVND (reference sequence). The CDR3 totals 15 residues.

The chain uses TRBV9 and TRBJ2-5; 7 bases match TRBD2. V gave up 0 bases and J gave up 4 bases; unmatched junction bases: 6. The CDR3 runs to 15 residues. The germline CDR1 and CDR2 sequences are SGDLS and YYNGEE. The CDR3 coding sequence is TGTGCCAGCAGCGTAGAGGGACTAAAGGGAGAGACCCAGTACTTC. As protein: CASSVEGLKGETQYF.

The table lists this clone with a few counts. The J gene is TRBJ2-3, the V gene TRBV6-5, with 7 bases aligning to TRBD2. In germline, CDR1 is MNHEY, CDR2 SVGAGI. Unmatched junction bases numbered 9, after V lost 7 bases and J lost 2 bases. CDR3 size: 15 residues. In DNA form, the CDR3 reads TGTGCCAGCATGTTGGGAAGCGGGGACACAGATACGCAGTATTTT. It specifies CASMLGSGDTDTQYF.

V and J are TRBV7-9 and TRBJ2-7; 11 bases are shared with TRBD2. CDR1 SEHNR and CDR2 FQNEAQ come from the germline V gene (reference sequence). The CDR3 has 14 residues. The V and J ends lost 5 bases and 4 bases, in that order; junction bases with no gene match: 4. CDR3 region: CASSPGTSGYEQYF. The CDR3 nucleotides read TGTGCCAGCAGCCCCGGGACTAGCGGTTACGAGCAGTACTTC.

The chain uses TRBV11-2 and TRBJ2-7, with D possibly TRBD1 on 5 matching bases. The CDR3 covers 13 residues. Trimming shortened V by 5 bases and J by 3 bases, and 11 bases separated the two germline ends. Germline V gene lookup returns CDR1 SGHAT and CDR2 FQNNGV. This CDR3 is CASSTRQSYEQYF. CDR3 nucleotides: TGTGCCAGCAGCACGCGACAGAGCTACGAGCAGTACTTC.

V is TRBV18 and J is TRBJ1-4; 7 positions match TRBD1. The J segment lost 7 bases and the V segment lost 2 bases, leaving 7 bases of the junction unmatched. Germline loops: CDR1 KGHSH, CDR2 LQKENI. The CDR3 is 15 amino acids. The CDR3 reads CASSPVSAGGEKLFF. CDR3 DNA sequence: TGTGCCAGCTCACCAGTTTCGGCAGGGGGTGAAAAACTGTTTTTT.

V and J are TRBV11-3 and TRBJ2-7; 8 bases are shared with TRBD1. The CDR3 is 19 amino acids. Trimming took 0 bases from V and 3 from J; bases not matched to a gene: 16. Per the germline V gene, CDR1 is SGHNT and CDR2 is YENEEA. The CDR3 nucleotides read TGTGCCAGCAGCTTAGATCGGGGCCGGCAGGGGGCTATTTTCTACGAGCAGTACTTC. This translates into CASSLDRGRQGAIFYEQYF.

This sequence joins TRBV19 and TRBJ1-4; 7 nucleotides line up with TRBD1. The V gene's germline CDR1 is LNHDA and CDR2 SQIVND (reference sequence). The CDR3 runs to 17 residues. Trimming cost V 5 bases and J 0 bases; bases outside gene matches: 9. This CDR3 reads CASSVRQGASTNEKLFF. The CDR3 bases are TGTGCCAGTAGTGTCCGACAGGGCGCTTCAACTAATGAAAAACTGTTTTTT.

The V call is TRBV4-1, the J call TRBJ1-2, with D possibly TRBD1 on 6 matching bases. CDR3 length equals 16 residues. Trimming shortened V by 0 bases and J by 3 bases, and 14 bases separated the two germline ends. Germline CDR1 is MGHRA and CDR2 is YSYEKL. The CDR3 is CASSQDGGALYYGYTF. Written as DNA, the CDR3 is TGCGCCAGCAGCCAAGACGGGGGGGCCCTGTACTATGGCTACACCTTC.

This clone came up a few times. The genes are TRBV27 and TRBJ1-1; TRBD1 is a possible D gene (5 bases). V was clipped by 6 bases and J by 0 bases, with 11 bases between them. This CDR3 has 14 amino acids. Per the germline V gene, CDR1 is MNHEY and CDR2 is SMNVEV (reference sequence). The DNA for the CDR3 is TGTGCCAGCAGATTTATGGGGGTGAACACTGAAGCTTTCTTT. The encoded protein is CASRFMGVNTEAFF.

The chain carries TRBV25-1 and TRBJ2-5, with 13 nucleotides matching TRBD2. V dropped 5 bases and J dropped 5; count of bases not matched to a gene: 5. The CDR3 has 15 amino acids. Germline loops: CDR1 MGHDK, CDR2 SYGVNS. The CDR3 region has the DNA TGTGCCAGCAGTCGGACTAGCGGGAGCGGTGAGACCCAGTACTTC. This sequence encodes CASSRTSGSGETQYF.

This clone was detected once. This rearrangement joins TRBV28 to TRBJ1-5, with D perhaps matching TRBD1 (5 bases). With 6 bases removed from V and 7 bases from J, the gap between germline ends came to 16 bases. CDR1 and CDR2 (germline): MDHEN, SYDVKM. CDR3 size: 14 residues. CDR3 in DNA: TGTGCCAGCAGGGATGGGGGGATGGTGCAGCCCCAGCATTTT. It is translated as CASRDGGMVQPQHF.

The chain recombines TRBV2 with TRBJ1-2, with a tentative D call TRBD1 (6 bases). Germline loops: CDR1 SNHLY, CDR2 FYNNEI. The CDR3 length is 14 residues. Trimming left V 4 bases short and J 4 bases short, with 13 bases between. CDR3: CASSAGRGPYGYTF. The DNA of the CDR3 is TGTGCCAGCAGTGCAGGCAGGGGCCCCTATGGCTACACCTTC.

V gene TRBV5-6 combines with J gene TRBJ1-5; TRBD1 aligns across 7 bases. The CDR3 has 16 amino acids. Germline trimming cut 4 bases from V and 4 bases from J; bases unmatched to any gene: 11. CDR1 and CDR2 from the germline V gene are SGHDT and YYEEEE. DNA of the CDR3: TGTGCCAGCAGCCTAGGACAGGCGGCCCTAAATCAGCCCCAGCATTTT. Protein: CASSLGQAALNQPQHF.